The 32 T cell receptor beta chains below were found in one sample sequenced in a study of B cell selection in AIRE deficiency. Regulatory T cells were sorted as CD4+CD25hiCD127low/negative cells. Data came from immunoSEQ multiplex PCR; TCRdb stores just in-frame clones and leaves some out. The table lists tens of thousands of clones, over 90% of them singletons. Sequencing input: CD4+CD25+ Tregs sorted from PBMCs. These receptors all come from a human donor in good health.

The chain carries TRBV9 and TRBJ1-2, with unresolved D. This CDR3 is 12 amino acids long. CDR1 is SGDLS and CDR2 is YYNGEE in the germline V gene. V lost 2 bases, J lost 5 bases, and 7 bases lay in between. CDR3 protein: CASSVTGYGYTF. The CDR3 DNA is TGTGCCAGCAGCGTTACGGGTTATGGCTACACCTTC.

The chain has TRBV11-2 and TRBJ1-6; D not resolved. The CDR3 has 15 amino acids. V was trimmed by 5 bases and J by 7 bases, leaving 15 bases between them. CDR1 is SGHAT, CDR2 FQNNGV, per germline. CDR3 DNA: TGTGCCAGCAGCGACCTCGGGTCGCCAAATTCACCCCTCCACTTT. Protein: CASSDLGSPNSPLHF.

The chain combines TRBV5-1 with TRBJ2-5; TRBD2 matches at 13 bases. Trimming took 4 bases from V and 5 from J; bases not matched to a gene: 8. The CDR3 consists of 16 residues. The V gene's germline CDR1 is SGHRS and CDR2 YFSETQ. The DNA for the CDR3 is TGCGCCAGCAGCCGAACTAGCGGGAGGGCCTGGGAGACCCAGTACTTC. Its translation: CASSRTSGRAWETQYF.

The chain carries TRBV10-3 and TRBJ1-2, with unresolved D. V lost 0 bases to trimming and J lost 3 bases, with 17 bases between them. The CDR3 sequence is 17 residues long. Looked up from germline, CDR1 is ENHRY and CDR2 is SYGVKD. Here the CDR3 reads CAISESVAKAPDYGYTF. CDR3 nucleotide sequence: TGTGCCATCAGTGAGTCGGTAGCCAAGGCACCGGACTATGGCTACACCTTC.

The gene calls are TRBV19 and TRBJ2-2; 11 bases match TRBD2. Losses at the gene ends were 5 bases for V and 5 bases for J; bases not matched to a gene: 7. This CDR3 has 16 amino acids. CDR1 is LNHDA, CDR2 SQIVND, per germline (reference sequence). CDR3 in amino acids: CASSPGLAVVTGELFF. CDR3 nucleotides: TGTGCCAGTAGTCCGGGACTAGCGGTCGTTACCGGGGAGCTGTTTTTT.

The chain has TRBV7-3 and TRBJ2-7, with no clear D. The CDR3 loop spans 19 amino acids. Germline lookup yields CDR1 SGHTA and CDR2 FQGTGA. Trimming pared 1 base from V and 6 bases from J, leaving 28 bases between. The CDR3 nucleotides read TGTGCCAGCAGCTTAAAAACAGAACCCACCCCGAAACCCTTCTGCGAGCAGTACTTC. The encoded protein is CASSLKTEPTPKPFCEQYF.

The CDR3: CASSPGATSFSTDTQYF. CDR3 in DNA: TGTGCCAGCAGCCCAGGAGCCACTAGCTTTAGCACAGATACGCAGTATTTT. The chain employs TRBV7-9 and TRBJ2-3; D possibly corresponds to TRBD2 (6 bases). Trimming took 5 bases from V and 0 from J, leaving 18 bases between them. Germline lookup yields CDR1 SEHNR and CDR2 FQNEAQ (reference sequence). This CDR3 contains 17 residues. Filled out from reference TRBV7-9 and TRBJ2-3, the complete variable domain reads DTGVSQNPRHKITKRGQNVTFRCDPISEHNRLYWYRQTLGQGPEFLTYFQNEAQLEKSRLLSDRFSAERPKGSFSTLEIQRTEQGDSAMYLCASSPGATSFSTDTQYFGPGTRLTVL.

The rearrangement joins TRBV21-1 to TRBJ2-1; the table's D call, TRBD2, was not checked against the DNA. TRBV21-1 is a pseudogene segment. This CDR3 has 15 amino acids. The CDR3 sequence is CASSRSASFDNEQFF. The DNA for the CDR3 is TGTGCCAGCAGCAGGTCCGCTAGTTTCGACAATGAGCAGTTCTTC.

The chain combines TRBV27 with TRBJ2-7, with TRBD2 identical over 7 bases. Trimming cost V 3 bases and J 1 base; bases outside gene matches: 9. The CDR3 extends over 16 amino acids. Germline V gene sequence: CDR1 MNHEY, CDR2 SMNVEV (reference sequence). The CDR3 DNA is TGTGCCAGCAGTTTCTTCCGCGGGGGACTGTCCTACGAGCAGTACTTC. It yields the protein CASSFFRGGLSYEQYF.

The rearrangement links TRBV6-1 to TRBJ2-7; maybe TRBD1 (6 bases). CDR3 length: 13 amino acids. Germline V gives CDR1 MNHNS, CDR2 SASEGT. Trimming cost V 2 bases and J 5 bases, with 10 bases left between them. The CDR3 loop is CASSEIGGHEQYF. The CDR3 bases are TGTGCCAGCAGTGAAATTGGGGGCCACGAGCAGTACTTC.

The chain is built from TRBV27 and TRBJ1-2, with TRBD1 as a possible D gene (6 bases). Germline lookup yields CDR1 MNHEY and CDR2 SMNVEV (reference sequence). Trimming pared 6 bases from V and 4 bases from J, leaving 18 bases between. The length of the CDR3 is 15 residues. CDR3 nucleotide sequence: TGTGCCAGCAGCCCCGGAGCGGGGGCGATCTATGGCTACACCTTC. It codes for CASSPGAGAIYGYTF.

J is TRBJ1-3 and V is TRBV4-1; perhaps TRBD1 as D (6 bases). Between the trimmed V and J ends, which lost 4 bases and 0 bases, there was a span of 10 bases. Germline values: CDR1 MGHRA, CDR2 YSYEKL. This CDR3 has 15 amino acids. The CDR3 region is CASSRRTDSGNTIYF. The CDR3 DNA sequence: TGCGCCAGCAGCCGTAGGACAGACTCTGGAAACACCATATATTTT.

The chain's CDR3 is CASKRDRGYELYGYTF. DNA for the CDR3: TGTGCCAGTAAACGGGACAGGGGGTACGAACTCTATGGCTACACCTTC. This chain connects TRBV19 to TRBJ1-2; 11 bases fit TRBD1. Looked up from germline, CDR1 is LNHDA and CDR2 is SQIVND (reference sequence). The CDR3 is made up of 16 amino acids. The V and J ends lost 7 bases and 4 bases, in that order; junction bases with no gene match: 11. Using reference TRBV19 and TRBJ1-2 for the parts outside the CDR3, the full variable domain is DGGITQSPKYLFRKEGQNVTLSCEQNLNHDAMYWYRQDPGQGLRLIYYSQIVNDFQKGDIAEGYSVSREKKESFPLTVTSAQKNPTAFYLCASKRDRGYELYGYTFGSGTRLTVV.

V gene TRBV28 combines with J gene TRBJ2-4; either TRBD1 or TRBD2 may supply D (5 bases each). V was pared by 3 bases and J by 7 bases, with 10 bases between. Per germline, CDR1 MDHEN and CDR2 SYDVKM. The length of the CDR3 is 13 residues. The CDR3 bases are TGTGCCAGCAGTTTTGGGGGAGTTAACATTCAGTACTTC. Translation: CASSFGGVNIQYF.

The chain has TRBV23-1 and TRBJ1-5; D gene uncertain. TRBV23-1 is an ORF, and what it does is uncertain. Trimming took off 3 bases at V and 0 bases at J, with 15 bases between the two ends. This CDR3 region has 17 residues. CDR3 residues: CASSHLPSRDSNQPQHF. In nucleotides, the CDR3 is TGCGCCAGCAGTCATCTCCCTTCTCGGGATAGCAATCAGCCCCAGCATTTT.

The rearrangement links TRBV6-1 to TRBJ2-7, with D possibly matching TRBD1 (5 bases). Germline V gives CDR1 MNHNS, CDR2 SASEGT. This CDR3 has 15 amino acids. V shed 0 bases and J shed 3 bases, with 12 bases lying between them. CDR3 DNA sequence: TGTGCCAGCAGTGAAGCGCCACAGGTTAGCTACGAGCAGTACTTC. Translated: CASSEAPQVSYEQYF.

This chain uses TRBV19 with TRBJ2-1; 10 bases match TRBD1. The CDR3 totals 14 residues. J was trimmed by 7 bases and V by 4 bases; bases with no gene match: 4. Germline loops: CDR1 LNHDA, CDR2 SQIVND (reference sequence). The CDR3 spells CASSTGTGVNEQFF. Written as DNA, the CDR3 is TGTGCCAGTAGTACCGGGACAGGGGTGAATGAGCAGTTCTTC. The full variable domain, rest sourced from reference TRBV19 and TRBJ2-1, is DGGITQSPKYLFRKEGQNVTLSCEQNLNHDAMYWYRQDPGQGLRLIYYSQIVNDFQKGDIAEGYSVSREKKESFPLTVTSAQKNPTAFYLCASSTGTGVNEQFFGPGTRLTVL.

The chain combines TRBV4-1 with TRBJ1-1; unclear D gene. The CDR3 consists of 14 residues. The germline CDR1 and CDR2 sequences are MGHRA and YSYEKL. V was trimmed by 9 bases and J by 5 bases, leaving 19 bases between them. CDR3: CASRAGEGWTEAFF. DNA of the CDR3: TGCGCCAGTAGAGCGGGTGAAGGGTGGACTGAAGCTTTCTTT.

The chain uses TRBV5-1 and TRBJ2-5; weak D call: TRBD1 (5 bases). Trimming cost V 3 bases and J 0 bases, with 9 bases left between them. The length of the CDR3 is 14 residues. Germline CDR1 reads SGHRS; CDR2 reads YFSETQ. The CDR3: CASSWGRNQETQYF. CDR3 sequence (DNA): TGCGCCAGCAGCTGGGGCCGGAACCAAGAGACCCAGTACTTC. The variable domain in full, completed from reference TRBV5-1 and TRBJ2-5, reads KAGVTQTPRYLIKTRGQQVTLSCSPISGHRSVSWYQQTPGQGLQFLFEYFSETQRNKGNFPGRFSGRQFSNSRSEMNVSTLELGDSALYLCASSWGRNQETQYFGPGTRLLVL.

The rearrangement links TRBV14 to TRBJ2-5, with D perhaps TRBD1 or TRBD2 (5 bases each). The V end was cut by 3 bases, the J end by 6 bases, with 17 bases between. The CDR3 contains 15 residues. The germline CDR1 and CDR2 sequences are SGHDN and FVKESK. Written as DNA, the CDR3 is TGTGCCAGCAGCCACCCCGGGACCCTCCAGCAGACCCAGTACTTC. Its protein product is CASSHPGTLQQTQYF.

The chain couples TRBV18 to TRBJ2-2; D call uncertain. CDR1 and CDR2 from the germline V gene are KGHSH and LQKENI. The length of the CDR3 is 16 residues. The V gene lost 0 bases and the J gene lost 5 bases, with 13 bases spanning the gap. The CDR3 DNA is TGTGCCAGCTCACCACCGTTTAGATTGAATACCGGGGAGCTGTTTTTT. It is translated as CASSPPFRLNTGELFF. Full variable domain (outside the CDR3, taken from reference TRBV18 and TRBJ2-2): NAGVMQNPRHLVRRRGQEARLRCSPMKGHSHVYWYRQLPEEGLKFMVYLQKENIIDESGMPKERFSAEFPKEGPSILRIQQVVRGDSAAYFCASSPPFRLNTGELFFGEGSRLTVL.

DNA for the CDR3: TGTGCCAGCAGTACCCCCCTAGCGGAGCCCTACGAGCAGTACTTC. This gives the protein CASSTPLAEPYEQYF. The V call is TRBV6-5, the J call TRBJ2-7; TRBD2 matches 7 bases. This CDR3 has 15 residues. CDR1 and CDR2 from the germline V gene are MNHEY and SVGAGI. After removal of 5 bases from V and 2 bases from J, the junction contained 9 bases not matched to a gene.

The table lists this clone with a count of one. The chain has TRBV6-5 and TRBJ2-3, with D maybe TRBD2 (6 bases). The germline V gene has CDR1 MNHEY and CDR2 SVGAGI. CDR3 length: 16 residues. V was shortened by 4 bases and J by 5 bases, with 19 bases between the two germline ends. The CDR3 bases are TGTGCCAGCAGTTGGGGGACTCTCGGAGGTCGAGATACGCAGTATTTT. It encodes CASSWGTLGGRDTQYF.

The CDR3 region has the DNA TGTGCCAGCAGCCGAGGGCGAGGGAGGGGGAAAGAGACCCAGTACTTC. Amino acids: CASSRGRGRGKETQYF. The chain links TRBV4-2 to TRBJ2-5, with a weak D call TRBD2 (7 bases). Per the germline V gene, CDR1 is LGHNA and CDR2 is YNFKEQ. Trimming left V 4 bases short and J 3 bases short, with 18 bases between. The length of the CDR3 is 16 residues.

This rearrangement joins TRBV30 to TRBJ2-2; 12 nucleotides match TRBD1. V shed 3 bases, J shed 6 bases, and the junction held 23 bases outside the gene matches. CDR3 size: 21 residues. From germline, CDR1 is GTSNPN and CDR2 SVGIG (reference sequence). In DNA, the CDR3 is TGTGCCTGGAGGGTACTATCCACCGGGACAGGGGGCGAGTTTGTTCCCGGGGAGCTGTTTTTT. Protein sequence: CAWRVLSTGTGGEFVPGELFF.

The V and J genes are TRBV7-9 and TRBJ2-1; D is undetermined. This CDR3 is built from 16 residues. CDR1 SEHNR and CDR2 FQNEAQ come from the germline V gene (reference sequence). Trimming left V 5 bases short and J 0 bases short, with 14 bases between. The CDR3 loop reads CASSPGPPSSYNEQFF. CDR3 in DNA: TGTGCCAGCAGCCCCGGGCCCCCGAGCTCCTACAATGAGCAGTTCTTC.

As to this clone: The same CDR3 is also encoded by other DNA sequences in this sample. The chain has TRBV5-4 and TRBJ2-3; D unclear. The CDR3 consists of 18 residues. Germline CDR1 is SGHNT and CDR2 is YYREEE (reference sequence). Trimming removed 5 bases at V and 3 bases at J, with 25 bases between. CDR3 in amino acids: CASSLTPGPGPWTDTQYF. CDR3 coding DNA: TGTGCCAGCAGTCTTACGCCCGGGCCCGGGCCTTGGACAGATACGCAGTATTTT.

This clone has just one count. The V and J genes are TRBV18 and TRBJ1-1, with D possibly being TRBD1 (5 bases). The ends were cut back, 1 base at V and 10 bases at J, with 7 bases in the middle. Looked up from germline, CDR1 is KGHSH and CDR2 is LQKENI. The CDR3 has 11 residues. CDR3 coding DNA: TGTGCCAGCTCACCACAGGGGAGAGCTTTCTTT. Protein product: CASSPQGRAFF.

This clone was seen only once. The rearrangement links TRBV5-1 to TRBJ1-4; D ambiguous. Germline lookup yields CDR1 SGHRS and CDR2 YFSETQ. Trimming removed 3 bases at V and 7 bases at J, with 16 bases between. The CDR3 runs to 15 residues. The CDR3 DNA is TGCGCCAGCAGCTATGGTGGGGTCGGTAGTGAAAAACTGTTTTTT. This translates into CASSYGGVGSEKLFF.

Notes on this clone: The sample holds other DNA sequences that translate to the same CDR3. The chain uses TRBV5-8 and TRBJ1-1; D possibly corresponds to TRBD1 (6 bases). Germline values: CDR1 SGHTS, CDR2 YDEGEE. The CDR3 length is 13 residues. V was pared by 1 base and J by 10 bases, with 14 bases between. CDR3 coding DNA: TGTGCCAGCAGCTTGAACAGGGCAGTTGGAGCTTTCTTT. The encoded protein is CASSLNRAVGAFF.

This clone was seen just once. The V gene is TRBV7-8, the J gene TRBJ2-7; either TRBD1 or TRBD2 may supply D (5 bases each). CDR1 and CDR2 from the germline V gene are SGHVS and FQNEAQ. CDR3 length: 14 amino acids. V lost 5 bases to trimming and J lost 5 bases, with 16 bases between them. Here the CDR3 reads CASSGGIGEHEQYF. The CDR3 DNA sequence: TGTGCCAGCAGCGGAGGTATAGGGGAACACGAGCAGTACTTC.

The chain uses TRBV6-6 and TRBJ1-1; tentative D call: TRBD1 (5 bases). Germline CDR1 and CDR2: MNHNY and SVGAGI (reference sequence). V was trimmed by 5 bases and J by 9 bases, leaving 16 bases between them. CDR3 length equals 13 residues. In DNA form, the CDR3 reads TGTGCCAGCAGTACTGGGCCGCGGGGGAAAGCTTTCTTT. The encoded protein is CASSTGPRGKAFF.